This T cell receptor beta chain was identified in a study of identical twins. Study-wide results and caveats: Part of the zero-insertion signal could reflect confounding by invariant MAIT and iNKT cells.

TCRdb re-called the 5' RACE reads with MiXCR, one entry per CDR3 protein. Of 500,000 to 650,000 distinct CDR3 sequences listed, about 22% are singletons. Note on this clonotype: What it binds is unknown.

The germline V gene has CDR1 MNHEY and CDR2 SVGAGI. After removal of 2 bases from V and 4 bases from J, the junction contained 17 bases not matched to a gene. The CDR3 spans 19 residues. This same sample was also taken into another study, of yellow fever vaccine responses in identical twins.

The chain combines TRBV6-5 with TRBJ2-1; 7 bases align to TRBD2. The specimen sequenced was CD4+ T cells sorted from blood. This TCR was sampled from a woman aged 18-29 years in good health. Here the CDR3 reads CASSYPSRASGPLYNEQFF. The CDR3 DNA sequence: TGTGCCAGCAGTTACCCCTCGAGGGCTAGCGGCCCCCTTTACAATGAGCAGTTCTTC.